This T cell receptor (beta chain) emerged from a study of blood T cell repertoires in COVID-19. Background on the study: Specimens from acute and convalescent COVID-19 originated in the United States, Italy and Spain. PBMCs, B-cell-depleted T cells, or T cells provided the cDNA or gDNA that made up the material.

J gave up 0 bases and V 3 bases, and 7 bases lay outside the gene matches. The CDR3 has 16 residues. Germline V gives CDR1 SGDLS, CDR2 YYNGEE. As originally analysed: It was from reference gene primer amplification that nucleated cell counts were estimated. The data were produced by immunoSEQ multiplex PCR, yet TCRdb's version contains in-frame clones alone and is incomplete. That table is the source of V, J and clone size, and D and trimming were worked out from the DNA. The table lists some 350,000 clones, 90% of them singletons. The specimen was peripheral blood. The sequence was collected from a man aged 18-30 years with active or convalescent COVID-19. The V call is TRBV9, the J call TRBJ2-7, with 9 bases that match TRBD2. Here the CDR3 reads CASSASSGMGSYEQYF. The CDR3 region has the DNA TGTGCCAGCAGCGCATCTAGCGGGATGGGCTCCTACGAGCAGTACTTC.